Detailed here is one TCR beta chain. The junction had 7 bases not matched to a gene; V was cut back by 4 bases and J by 4 bases. The germline V gene encodes CDR1 GTSNPN and CDR2 SVGIG (reference sequence). The CDR3 consists of 14 residues. The entry originates in a study of blood T cell repertoires in COVID-19. The assay was immunoSEQ multiplex PCR, and TCRdb's table has in-frame clones only and misses some. The table records 20,000 to 30,000 clones, about 90% of them present only once. The sequence came from a man between 65 and 80 years old with active COVID-19. The sample taken for sequencing was peripheral blood. The chain employs TRBV30 and TRBJ2-1; the match to TRBD2 covers 7 bases. The DNA for the CDR3 is TGTGCCTGGACTAGCGGCTGGGGATACAATGAGCAGTTCTTC. Its protein is CAWTSGWGYNEQFF.